This is a list of T cell receptor beta chains from one sample in a study of blood T cell repertoires in COVID-19. TCRdb's table, derived via immunoSEQ multiplex PCR, lists solely in-frame clones and lacks some. The sample yields about 250,000 clones, more than 65% seen once. What was sequenced was PBMCs or T cells enriched from blood (not recorded which). These receptors all stem from a man aged 50-60 years who had recovered from COVID-19. CDR3s include the opening cysteine and the closing phenylalanine or tryptophan. The order of the fields is clone size, V gene, D gene, J gene, CDR3 protein, CDR3 DNA. The D gene is left open where the match is weak. For some rows the clone size is stated as once, few or many, or as a class when expanded; others skip it.

>-|TRBV19|TRBD1|TRBJ1-5
CASRDRVNQPQHF
TGTGCCAGTAGGGACAGGGTAAATCAGCCCCAGCATTTT
>-|TRBV2|TRBD2|TRBJ2-2
CASRPGLSSGELFF
TGTGCCAGTAGACCGGGACTATCGAGCGGGGAGCTGTTTTTT
>-|TRBV28|TRBD1|TRBJ2-3
CASTNAGGLTDTQYF
TGTGCCAGCACCAACGCAGGGGGCCTCACAGATACGCAGTATTTT
>-|TRBV3-1/TRBV3-2|TRBD1|TRBJ1-4
CASSQAGQPNEKLFF
TGTGCCAGCAGCCAAGCGGGACAGCCTAATGAAAAACTGTTTTTT
>-|TRBV6-4|TRBD2|TRBJ2-1
CASSDFRLAGIDEQFF
TGTGCCAGCAGTGACTTCCGACTAGCGGGAATAGATGAGCAGTTCTTC
>-|TRBV28|-|TRBJ2-7
CASSLTGTFSYEQYF
TGTGCCAGCAGTTTAACAGGGACCTTCTCCTACGAGCAGTACTTC
>-|TRBV3-1/TRBV3-2|TRBD1|TRBJ1-2
CASSLRGPGGYTF
TGTGCCAGCAGCCTCAGGGGGCCGGGAGGCTACACCTTC
>few|TRBV12-3/TRBV12-4|-|TRBJ2-5
CASSRQRWETQYF
TGTGCCAGCAGTAGACAGCGTTGGGAGACCCAGTACTTC
>-|TRBV11-2|-|TRBJ1-1
CASSLGTAEAFF
TGTGCCAGCAGTCTCGGAACAGCAGAAGCTTTCTTT
>-|TRBV14|TRBD1|TRBJ2-5
CASSQWDRVGQTQYF
TGTGCCAGCAGCCAATGGGACAGGGTCGGCCAGACCCAGTACTTC
>-|TRBV30|TRBD2|TRBJ2-5
CAWRLAGTKETQYF
TGTGCCTGGAGACTAGCGGGGACGAAAGAGACCCAGTACTTC
>-|TRBV25-1|TRBD1|TRBJ2-5
CASSEPTGPLETQYF
TGTGCCAGCAGTGAACCGACAGGGCCTTTGGAGACCCAGTACTTC
>-|TRBV5-3|TRBD1|TRBJ2-4
CARRPGQDPRGAKNIQYF
TGTGCCAGAAGGCCGGGACAGGACCCCCGGGGAGCCAAAAACATTCAGTACTTC
>once|TRBV15|-|TRBJ2-7
CATSSRYRADEQYF
TGTGCCACCAGCTCACGGTACAGAGCGGACGAGCAGTACTTC
>-|TRBV2|TRBD1|TRBJ1-5
CASTAGGRSQHF
TGTGCCAGCACGGCAGGGGGGCGATCCCAGCATTTT
>-|TRBV5-1|-|TRBJ1-5
CASSGGGRNQPQHF
TGCGCCAGCAGCGGGGGCGGGCGCAATCAGCCCCAGCATTTT
>-|TRBV5-5|TRBD1|TRBJ1-2
CASSLYAAGQGVGYGYTF
TGTGCCAGCAGCTTGTATGCGGCTGGACAGGGGGTCGGCTATGGCTACACCTTC
>-|TRBV29-1|TRBD2|TRBJ2-1
CSVGLAGVEQFF
TGCAGCGTTGGCCTAGCGGGAGTTGAGCAGTTCTTC
>-|TRBV3-1/TRBV3-2|-|TRBJ2-1
CASSLQGSGTHDEQFF
TGTGCCAGCAGCCTTCAGGGGAGCGGGACCCACGATGAGCAGTTCTTC
>few|TRBV5-1|TRBD1|TRBJ2-7
CASSSVGTGFYEQYF
TGCGCCAGCAGCTCCGTCGGGACAGGGTTCTACGAGCAGTACTTC
>few|TRBV19|-|TRBJ1-1
CASRLTDEAFF
TGTGCCAGTAGGCTGACAGATGAAGCTTTCTTT
>-|TRBV2|-|TRBJ1-6
CASRAGLTVSPLHF
TGTGCCAGCAGAGCAGGGTTAACGGTATCACCCCTCCACTTT
>-|TRBV11-2|-|TRBJ2-4
CASSSRLNIQYF
TGTGCCAGCAGCTCCCGTCTAAACATTCAGTACTTC
>-|TRBV10-3|-|TRBJ1-2
CAISESLDGYTF
TGTGCCATCAGTGAGTCTCTCGATGGCTACACCTTC
>-|TRBV5-6|TRBD1|TRBJ2-7
CASTATGGSDEQYF
TGTGCCAGCACCGCGACAGGGGGCAGCGACGAGCAGTACTTC
>-|TRBV24-1|-|TRBJ2-7
CATSDSHSYEQYF
TGTGCCACCAGTGATTCCCACTCCTACGAGCAGTACTTC
>-|TRBV28|TRBD1|TRBJ2-1
CASRRQGDNEQFF
TGTGCCAGCAGAAGACAGGGCGACAATGAGCAGTTCTTC
>-|TRBV28|TRBD2|TRBJ2-2
CASSLTAGVNTGELFF
TGTGCCAGCAGTTTAACGGCGGGAGTAAACACCGGGGAGCTGTTTTTT
>-|TRBV28|TRBD1|TRBJ1-2
CASSSTGPYGYTF
TGTGCCAGCAGTTCGACAGGGCCTTATGGCTACACCTTC
>-|TRBV6-1|-|TRBJ1-3
CASSEAGSGNTIYF
TGTGCCAGCAGTGAAGCCGGCTCTGGAAACACCATATATTTT
>-|TRBV11-2|-|TRBJ1-2
CASSLDLRYGYTF
TGTGCCAGCAGCTTAGATCTTCGGTATGGCTACACCTTC
>once|TRBV5-4|-|TRBJ2-5
CASSRRDNQETQYF
TGTGCCAGCAGCCGCCGGGACAATCAAGAGACCCAGTACTTC
>once|TRBV19|TRBD1|TRBJ2-7
CASSTRSGQVGGSEQYF
TGTGCCAGTAGTACCCGCTCGGGACAGGTAGGGGGGTCCGAGCAGTACTTC
>once|TRBV19|-|TRBJ1-3
CASTDTGLGNTIYF
TGTGCCAGTACCGATACGGGACTCGGAAACACCATATATTTT
>-|TRBV19|TRBD2|TRBJ2-5
CASSRGLEGPETQYF
TGTGCCAGTAGTAGGGGACTAGAGGGCCCCGAGACCCAGTACTTC
>few|TRBV19|-|TRBJ1-5
CASSISGNQPQHF
TGTGCCAGTAGTATATCAGGGAATCAGCCCCAGCATTTT
>-|TRBV13|TRBD2|TRBJ2-6
CASSSAGESGGANVLTF
TGTGCCAGCAGCTCAGCGGGAGAATCCGGTGGGGCCAACGTCCTGACTTTC